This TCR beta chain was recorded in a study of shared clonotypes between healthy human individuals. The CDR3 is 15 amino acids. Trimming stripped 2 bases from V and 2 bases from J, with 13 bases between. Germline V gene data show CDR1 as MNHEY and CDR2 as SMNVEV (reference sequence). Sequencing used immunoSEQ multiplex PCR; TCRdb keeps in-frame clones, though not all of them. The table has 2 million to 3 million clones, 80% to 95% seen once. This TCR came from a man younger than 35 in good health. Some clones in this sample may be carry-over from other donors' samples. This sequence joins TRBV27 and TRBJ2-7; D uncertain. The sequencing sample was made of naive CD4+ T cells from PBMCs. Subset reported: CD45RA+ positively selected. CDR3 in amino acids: CASSLIDALAYEQYF. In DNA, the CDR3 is TGTGCCAGCAGTTTAATCGACGCTTTAGCCTACGAGCAGTACTTC.